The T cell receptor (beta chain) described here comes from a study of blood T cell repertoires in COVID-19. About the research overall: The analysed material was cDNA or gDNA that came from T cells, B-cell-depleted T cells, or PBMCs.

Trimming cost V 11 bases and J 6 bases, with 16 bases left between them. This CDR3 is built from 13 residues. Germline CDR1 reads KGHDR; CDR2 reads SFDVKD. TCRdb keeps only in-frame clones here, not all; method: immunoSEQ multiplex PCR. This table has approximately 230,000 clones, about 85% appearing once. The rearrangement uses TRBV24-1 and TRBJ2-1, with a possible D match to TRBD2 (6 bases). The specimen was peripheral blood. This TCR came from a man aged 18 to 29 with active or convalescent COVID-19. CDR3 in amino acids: CAIAGTVSNEQFF. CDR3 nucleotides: TGTGCCATTGCCGGGACTGTCTCCAATGAGCAGTTCTTC.